This TCR beta chain emerged from a study of cytomegalovirus exposure and HLA in healthy donors. About this clone itself: Antigen: not known.

Overall study findings and caveats: A prior analysis recorded that most TCR beta V segments were productive about 90% or about 30% of the time. Cytomegalovirus-associated TCR beta chains were listed, numbering under 200.

Germline loops: CDR1 SGHKS, CDR2 YYEKEE (reference sequence). V was shortened by 2 bases and J by 4 bases, with 8 bases between the two germline ends. The CDR3 consists of 13 residues. Primers: 60 Vbeta forward and 13 Jbeta reverse. In the original analysis: An analysis that came later counted roughly 87 million unique TCR beta chains, approximately 12 million shared. The protocol was immunoSEQ multiplex PCR, while the TCRdb copy is restricted to in-frame clones and leaves out a portion. That table furnishes V, J and clone size, whereas the DNA furnished D and trimming. The sample contains 150,000 to 200,000 clones, roughly four fifths of which appear only once.

The sequencing input was PBMCs. This rearrangement joins TRBV5-5 to TRBJ2-3; D gene ambiguous. The receptor was derived from a man aged 50 or older in good health and CMV-seronegative. In DNA form, the CDR3 reads TGTGCCAGCAGCTTTCGAGAGGCAGATACGCAGTATTTT. Its translation is CASSFREADTQYF.